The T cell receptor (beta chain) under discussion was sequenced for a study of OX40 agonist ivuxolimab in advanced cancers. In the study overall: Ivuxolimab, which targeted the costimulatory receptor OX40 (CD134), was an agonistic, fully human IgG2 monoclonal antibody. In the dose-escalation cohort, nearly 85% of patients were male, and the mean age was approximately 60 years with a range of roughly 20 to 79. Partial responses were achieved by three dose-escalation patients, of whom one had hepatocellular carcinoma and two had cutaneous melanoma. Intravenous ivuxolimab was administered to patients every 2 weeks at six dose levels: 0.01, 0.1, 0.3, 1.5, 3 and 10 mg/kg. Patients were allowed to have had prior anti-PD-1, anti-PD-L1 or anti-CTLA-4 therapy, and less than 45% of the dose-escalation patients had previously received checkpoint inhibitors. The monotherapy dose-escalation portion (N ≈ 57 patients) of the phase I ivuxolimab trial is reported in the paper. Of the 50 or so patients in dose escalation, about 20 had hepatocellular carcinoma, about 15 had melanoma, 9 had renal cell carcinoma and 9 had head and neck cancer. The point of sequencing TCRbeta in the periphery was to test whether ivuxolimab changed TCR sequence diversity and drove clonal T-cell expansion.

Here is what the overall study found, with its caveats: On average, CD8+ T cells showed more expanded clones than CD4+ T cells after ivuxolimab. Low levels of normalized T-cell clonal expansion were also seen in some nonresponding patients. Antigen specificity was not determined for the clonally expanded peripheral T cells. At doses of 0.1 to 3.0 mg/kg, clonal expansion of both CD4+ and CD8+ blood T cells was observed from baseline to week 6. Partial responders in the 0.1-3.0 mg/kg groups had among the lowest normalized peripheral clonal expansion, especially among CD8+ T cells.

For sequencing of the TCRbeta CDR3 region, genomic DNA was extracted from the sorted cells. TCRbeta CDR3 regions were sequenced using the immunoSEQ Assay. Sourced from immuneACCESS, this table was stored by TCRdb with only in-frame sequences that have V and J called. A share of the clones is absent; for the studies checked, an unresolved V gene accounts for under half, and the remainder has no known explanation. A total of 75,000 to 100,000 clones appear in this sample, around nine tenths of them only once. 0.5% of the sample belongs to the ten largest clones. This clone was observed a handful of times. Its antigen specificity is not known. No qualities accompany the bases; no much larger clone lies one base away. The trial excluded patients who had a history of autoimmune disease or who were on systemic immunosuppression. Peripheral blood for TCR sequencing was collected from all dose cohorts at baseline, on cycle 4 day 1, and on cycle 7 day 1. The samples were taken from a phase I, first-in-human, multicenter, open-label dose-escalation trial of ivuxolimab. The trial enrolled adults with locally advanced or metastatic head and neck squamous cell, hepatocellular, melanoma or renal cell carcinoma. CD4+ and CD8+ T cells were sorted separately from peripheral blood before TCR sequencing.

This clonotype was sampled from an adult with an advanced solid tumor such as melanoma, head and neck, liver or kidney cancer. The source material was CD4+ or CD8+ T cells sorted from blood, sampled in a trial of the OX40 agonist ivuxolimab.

The bases are TGCGCCAGCAGCGAAATGGGTACCAATCAGCCCCAGCATTTT. Translated, it gives CASSEMGTNQPQHF. This sequence uses TRBV5-1 and TRBJ1-5; no D gene is confidently identified. The CDR3 runs 14 amino acids, cysteine and phenylalanine included. The only DNA kept is the CDR3, 42 bases in frame from the first base. In the germline V gene, CDR1 corresponds to SGHRS and CDR2 to YFSETQ. Trimming costs V 4 bases and J 3 bases, and their ends lie 11 bases apart.